This TCR beta chain was sequenced in a study of cytomegalovirus exposure and HLA in healthy donors. The study, taken as a whole, reports: The analysis excluded some indistinguishable V segments, including TRBV6-2 and TRBV6-3. Analysis was carried out at a later point, and it linked a missense DCLRE1C variant to TCR beta V- and J-gene trimming.

Notes on this clone: What it binds is not known.

Primers included in the PCR were 60 Vbeta and 13 Jbeta primers. Some clones are missing from TCRdb's copy, which holds only in-frame ones; the method was immunoSEQ multiplex PCR. The sample records some 120,000 clones, more than 70% being singletons. The germline V gene encodes CDR1 SQVTM and CDR2 ANQGSEA. CDR3 length: 14 residues. Unmatched junction bases numbered 9, after V lost 2 bases and J lost 9 bases. The clonotype was recovered from a human donor in good health. The sequenced sample was PBMCs. The rearrangement joins TRBV29-1 to TRBJ2-1, with TRBD1 identical over 8 bases. This chain's CDR3 is CSVEPDRVGSEQFF. In DNA form, the CDR3 reads TGCAGCGTTGAACCGGACAGGGTGGGTAGTGAGCAGTTCTTC.